This entry lists 22 T cell receptor beta chains sequenced from one sample in a study of response to subunit inactivated influenza vaccine. TCRdb ran MiXCR on the RT-PCR reads and lists one entry per CDR3 protein. The sample has around 600,000 distinct CDR3 sequences, 10% to 12% seen once; the top ten hold approximately 9.9%. This sample also belongs to another study, concerning T cells expressing NK-cell markers. Turning to that study: Generation of TCR beta cDNA was performed by 5'RACE template switching incorporating UMIs.

The specimen was PBMCs from blood, collected on the day of vaccination. The receptors derive from a man aged 50 to 59 who received an inactivated influenza vaccine.

In its sample, this clonotype was seen many times. The rearrangement links TRBV20-1 to TRBJ2-2, with a tentative D call TRBD2 (6 bases). This CDR3 is 14 amino acids long. Germline V gene data show CDR1 as DFQATT and CDR2 as SNEGSKA (reference sequence). Between the trimmed V and J ends, which lost 1 base and 6 bases, there was a span of 12 bases. The CDR3 region is CSARVGGMAGELFF. The CDR3 DNA follows: TGCAGTGCTAGAGTGGGGGGAATGGCCGGGGAGCTGTTTTTT.

This clonotype was recorded a few times. The chain links TRBV20-1 to TRBJ1-5; 8 bases are a match to TRBD1. CDR3 length equals 15 residues. J gave up 0 bases and V 5 bases, and 6 bases lay outside the gene matches. Germline V gene data show CDR1 as DFQATT and CDR2 as SNEGSKA (reference sequence). CDR3 region: CSAGRGPHSNQPQHF. The CDR3, as DNA: TGCAGTGCTGGCAGGGGGCCGCATAGCAATCAGCCCCAGCATTTT.

This clonotype has ten or more counts. The rearrangement links TRBV12-3 or TRBV12-4 to TRBJ1-3; D is unclear. Trimming cost V 3 bases and J 0 bases, with 9 bases left between them. This CDR3 has 15 residues. CDR3 sequence reads: CASSLSGTSGNTIYF. The CDR3 DNA is TGTGCCAGCAGTTTGTCCGGCACCTCTGGAAACACCATATATTTT.

This clonotype was observed once. The rearrangement uses TRBV15 and TRBJ2-3; 7 bases are shared with TRBD2. CDR3 length equals 16 residues. J lost 2 bases, V lost 3 bases, and 8 bases had no gene match. The germline CDR1 and CDR2 sequences are LNHNV and YYDKDF (reference sequence). The CDR3 region is CATSRELATYTDTQYF. CDR3 DNA: TGTGCCACCAGCAGGGAACTAGCGACCTACACAGATACGCAGTATTTT.

The chain is built from TRBV7-9 and TRBJ2-5; no reliable D call. Trimming removed 2 bases from V and 0 bases from J, with 4 bases in between. Germline V gives CDR1 SEHNR, CDR2 FQNEAQ (reference sequence). The CDR3 sequence is 13 residues long. In DNA, the CDR3 is TGTGCCAGCAGCTTAATTGACCAAGAGACCCAGTACTTC. This gives the protein CASSLIDQETQYF.

The J gene is TRBJ2-5, the V gene TRBV5-1, with 7 bases identical to TRBD1. Germline V lookup: CDR1 SGHRS, CDR2 YFSETQ. Germline trimming cut 1 base from V and 5 bases from J; bases unmatched to any gene: 8. The CDR3 is made up of 15 amino acids. This chain's CDR3 is CASSLLQGERETQYF. DNA of the CDR3: TGCGCCAGCAGCTTGTTGCAGGGGGAACGTGAGACCCAGTACTTC.

The sample holds a few counts of this clonotype. The chain joins TRBV7-2 to TRBJ2-7; 14 nucleotides line up with TRBD2. The trim removed 1 base at V and 10 bases at J, leaving 3 bases unmatched. The CDR3 spans 14 residues. The V gene's germline CDR1 is SGHTA and CDR2 FQGNSA. This CDR3 reads CASSLDGTSGGQYF. CDR3 nucleotides: TGTGCCAGCAGCTTAGATGGGACTAGCGGGGGACAGTACTTC.

DNA of the CDR3: TGTGCCAGTAGGGTCCCGGGCACAGATACGCAGTATTTT. This translates into CASRVPGTDTQYF. The chain employs TRBV19 and TRBJ2-3; D uncertain. V was cut by 6 bases and J by 1 base, with 8 bases left in between. CDR1 is LNHDA, CDR2 SQIVND, per germline (reference sequence). This CDR3 contains 13 residues.

This clonotype was counted a few times. The gene calls are TRBV4-1 and TRBJ2-1, with 11 nucleotides matching TRBD2. Trimming removed 4 bases from V and 0 bases from J; junction bases left unmatched: 11. CDR1 MGHRA and CDR2 YSYEKL come from the germline V gene. The CDR3 has 19 residues. Written as DNA, the CDR3 is TGCGCCAGCAGCCCCACCGCACTAGCGGGGGCAAGCTCCTACAATGAGCAGTTCTTC. This sequence encodes CASSPTALAGASSYNEQFF.

The rearrangement uses TRBV5-1 and TRBJ1-2; no clear D. CDR3 length: 14 residues. Germline V gene sequence: CDR1 SGHRS, CDR2 YFSETQ. V gave up 0 bases and J gave up 8 bases, with 14 bases separating them. The CDR3 DNA sequence: TGCGCCAGCAGCTTGGCCGGCAAGGTGGACGGCTACACCTTC. Its protein product is CASSLAGKVDGYTF.

This clonotype was seen at least ten times. The V and J genes are TRBV10-3 and TRBJ2-1, with D unclear. From germline, CDR1 is ENHRY and CDR2 SYGVKD. Trimming removed 6 bases at V and 9 bases at J, with 12 bases between. There are 12 residues in the CDR3. In DNA, the CDR3 is TGTGCCATCAGCGAGCCCGCGCTTGAGCAGTTCTTC. Translation: CAISEPALEQFF.

This clonotype was observed a few times. CDR3 sequence reads: CSATIPYEQYF. In DNA, the CDR3 is TGCAGCGCAACGATTCCCTACGAGCAGTACTTC. This chain connects TRBV29-1 to TRBJ2-7; D not certain. Trimming took off 7 bases at V and 2 bases at J, with 9 bases between the two ends. In germline, CDR1 is SQVTM, CDR2 ANQGSEA. The CDR3 extends over 11 amino acids.

This clonotype was counted a few times. The V and J genes are TRBV6-2 or TRBV6-3 and TRBJ2-1; perhaps D is TRBD1 or TRBD2 (5 bases each). V lost 6 bases, J lost 0 bases, and 12 bases lay in between. CDR3 size: 15 residues. CDR1 is MNHEY, CDR2 SVGEGT, per germline. CDR3 coding DNA: TGTGCCAGCAGAAGTCCGGGGCTCTCCTACAATGAGCAGTTCTTC. Its translation: CASRSPGLSYNEQFF.

The V call is TRBV7-6, the J call TRBJ2-7, with D possibly matching TRBD1 (6 bases). Per germline, CDR1 SGHVS and CDR2 FNYEAQ. Between the trimmed V and J ends, which lost 1 base and 4 bases, there was a span of 14 bases. The CDR3 runs 15 residues. CDR3 nucleotide sequence: TGTGCCAGCAGCTTAGAGGCTAGAGGGGGATACGAGCAGTACTTC. Protein sequence: CASSLEARGGYEQYF.

This clonotype was seen once. This CDR3 reads CASSLVQSPDTQYF. In DNA, the CDR3 is TGTGCCAGCAGCTTAGTGCAGTCACCGGATACGCAGTATTTT. V usage is TRBV13 and J usage is TRBJ2-3, with D uncertain. The CDR3 totals 14 residues. V was shortened by 1 base and J by 6 bases, with 11 bases between the two germline ends. CDR1 is PRHDT and CDR2 is FYEKMQ in the germline V gene (reference sequence).

This chain connects TRBV3-1 to TRBJ2-7; D uncertain. The V gene's germline CDR1 is LGHDT and CDR2 YNNKEL (reference sequence). Trimming removed 1 base from V and 7 bases from J, with 17 bases in between. The CDR3 totals 15 residues. This chain's CDR3 is CASSQGKGPMGEQYF. CDR3 DNA: TGTGCCAGCAGCCAAGGGAAGGGCCCCATGGGTGAGCAGTACTTC.

This clonotype was observed at least ten times. V gene TRBV12-3 or TRBV12-4 combines with J gene TRBJ2-1; maybe TRBD2 (6 bases). Deletions cut 3 bases from V and 6 bases from J, with 12 bases between. The CDR3 is 14 residues long. This CDR3 is CASSFYGGTNEQFF. The CDR3 nucleotides are TGTGCCAGCAGTTTCTATGGCGGGACCAATGAGCAGTTCTTC.

This chain uses TRBV9 with TRBJ1-6; D is ambiguous. Germline CDR1 reads SGDLS; CDR2 reads YYNGEE. CDR3 size: 15 residues. The V end was cut by 1 base, the J end by 7 bases, with 12 bases between. CDR3 DNA sequence: TGTGCCAGCAGCGTATCAACCACTGGGAATTCACCCCTCCACTTT. It codes for CASSVSTTGNSPLHF.

This clonotype was found a few times. The chain couples TRBV12-3 or TRBV12-4 to TRBJ1-6, with a tentative D call TRBD1 (5 bases). The V end was cut by 6 bases, the J end by 0 bases, with 12 bases between. This CDR3 contains 16 residues. CDR3 sequence (DNA): TGTGCCAGCAGGACGGGACTGAGCTCCTATAATTCACCCCTCCACTTT. Residues: CASRTGLSSYNSPLHF.

The chain carries TRBV7-6 and TRBJ1-3, with D unclear. V lost 5 bases, J lost 2 bases, and 7 bases lay in between. There are 13 residues in the CDR3. From germline, CDR1 is SGHVS and CDR2 FNYEAQ. DNA of the CDR3: TGTGCCAGCAGCCCAAACCCTGGAAACACCATATATTTT. Its translation: CASSPNPGNTIYF.

This clonotype was seen at least ten times. The rearrangement uses TRBV10-3 and TRBJ1-5, with 9 bases lining up with TRBD1. CDR1 and CDR2 (germline): ENHRY, SYGVKD. CDR3 length: 17 residues. Unmatched junction bases numbered 7, after V lost 0 bases and J lost 4 bases. This CDR3 is CAISESILGQGNQPQHF. CDR3 sequence (DNA): TGTGCCATCAGTGAGTCGATTCTCGGACAGGGGAATCAGCCCCAGCATTTT.

The rearrangement joins TRBV12-3 or TRBV12-4 to TRBJ2-3; 7 bases line up with TRBD2. Losses at the gene ends were 4 bases for V and 2 bases for J; bases not matched to a gene: 9. This CDR3 contains 16 residues. The CDR3 sequence: CASSSRTRDFTDTQYF. CDR3 nucleotide sequence: TGTGCCAGCAGTTCTAGGACTAGGGACTTCACAGATACGCAGTATTTT.